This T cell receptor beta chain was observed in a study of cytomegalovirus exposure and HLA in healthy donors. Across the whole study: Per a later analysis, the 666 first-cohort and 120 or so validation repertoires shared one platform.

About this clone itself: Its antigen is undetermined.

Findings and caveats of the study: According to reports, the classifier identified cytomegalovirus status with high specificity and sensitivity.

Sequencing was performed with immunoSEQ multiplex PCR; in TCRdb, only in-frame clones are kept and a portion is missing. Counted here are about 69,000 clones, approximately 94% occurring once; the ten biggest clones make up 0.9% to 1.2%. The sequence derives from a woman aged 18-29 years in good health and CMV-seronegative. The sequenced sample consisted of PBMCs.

Here the CDR3 reads CASILDLRQGSYEQYF. Here the CDR3 DNA reads TGTGCCAGCATCTTAGACCTCCGACAGGGGTCCTACGAGCAGTACTTC. V is TRBV9 and J is TRBJ2-7, with 8 bases aligning to TRBD1. This CDR3 is built from 16 residues. In germline, CDR1 is SGDLS, CDR2 YYNGEE. V shed 6 bases, J shed 1 base, and the junction held 12 bases outside the gene matches. Full variable domain (remainder filled in from reference TRBV9 and TRBJ2-7): DSGVTQTPKHLITATGQRVTLRCSPRSGDLSVYWYQQSLDQGLQFLIQYYNGEERAKGNILERFSAQQFPDLHSELNLSSLELGDSALYFCASILDLRQGSYEQYFGPGTRLTVT.